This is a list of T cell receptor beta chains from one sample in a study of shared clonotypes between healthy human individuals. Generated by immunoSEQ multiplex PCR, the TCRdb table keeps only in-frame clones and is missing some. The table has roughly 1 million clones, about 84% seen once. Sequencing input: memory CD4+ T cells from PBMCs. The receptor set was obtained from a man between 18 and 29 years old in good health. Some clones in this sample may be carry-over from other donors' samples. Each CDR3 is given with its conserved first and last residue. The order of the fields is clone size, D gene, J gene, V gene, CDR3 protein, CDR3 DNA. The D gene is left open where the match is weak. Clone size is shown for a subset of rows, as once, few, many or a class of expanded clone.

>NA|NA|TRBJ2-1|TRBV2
CASSDFGEQFF
TGTGCCAGCAGTGATTTCGGTGAGCAGTTCTTC
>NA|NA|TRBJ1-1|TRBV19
CASCLLWGGPTEAFF
TGTGCCAGTTGCCTACTATGGGGGGGTCCCACTGAAGCTTTCTTT
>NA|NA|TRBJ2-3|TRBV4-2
CASSRNGDVHTQYF
TGTGCCAGCAGCCGCAATGGGGACGTGCATACGCAGTATTTT
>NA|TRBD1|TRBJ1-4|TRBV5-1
CASGAGTGSEKLFF
TGCGCCAGCGGCGCCGGGACAGGGAGTGAAAAACTGTTTTTT
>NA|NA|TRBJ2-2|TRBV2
CASSYGQSTGELFF
TGTGCCAGCAGTTACGGACAGAGCACCGGGGAGCTGTTTTTT
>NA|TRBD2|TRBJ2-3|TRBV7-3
CASSRRRLAGDTQYF
TGTGCCAGCAGCCGCCGAAGACTAGCGGGAGATACGCAGTATTTT
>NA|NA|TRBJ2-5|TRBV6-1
CASSELDGGVQETQYF
TGTGCCAGCAGTGAACTGGACGGTGGGGTCCAAGAGACCCAGTACTTC
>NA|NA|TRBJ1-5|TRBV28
CASSSQGWSNQPQHF
TGTGCCAGCAGTTCACAGGGATGGAGCAATCAGCCCCAGCATTTT
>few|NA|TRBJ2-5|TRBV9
CASSVQGLAETQYF
TGTGCCAGCAGCGTACAAGGGCTAGCGGAGACCCAGTACTTC
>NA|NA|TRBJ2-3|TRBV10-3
CAISGMGDTQYF
TGTGCCATCAGTGGCATGGGAGATACGCAGTATTTT
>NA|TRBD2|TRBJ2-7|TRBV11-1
CASSLRGGSSYEQYF
TGTGCCAGCAGCTTACGGGGCGGGAGCTCCTACGAGCAGTACTTC
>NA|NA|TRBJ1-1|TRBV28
CASSFITGTEAFF
TGTGCCAGCAGTTTTATTACGGGCACTGAAGCTTTCTTT
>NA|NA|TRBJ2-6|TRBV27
CASSRGGFLGANVLTF
TGTGCCAGCAGTCGAGGAGGGTTTCTAGGGGCCAACGTCCTGACTTTC
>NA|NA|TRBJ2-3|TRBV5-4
CASSPDPLDLPTQYF
TGTGCCAGCAGCCCCGACCCCTTAGACCTTCCTACGCAGTATTTT
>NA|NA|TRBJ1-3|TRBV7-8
CASSVQDSSTGNTIYF
TGTGCCAGCAGCGTGCAGGACAGCTCGACGGGAAACACCATATATTTT
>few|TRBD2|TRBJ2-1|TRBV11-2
CASSSRAGGSGEQFF
TGTGCCAGCAGCTCCCGAGCGGGAGGGTCGGGTGAGCAGTTCTTC
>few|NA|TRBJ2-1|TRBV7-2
CASTQSLVSGNEQFF
TGTGCCAGCACCCAAAGCCTAGTCTCGGGCAATGAGCAGTTCTTC